This passage covers 2 T cell receptor beta chains from one sample sequenced in a study of cytomegalovirus exposure and HLA in healthy donors. Primers for the PCR totalled 60 Vbeta and 13 Jbeta. The data were produced by immunoSEQ multiplex PCR, yet TCRdb's version contains in-frame clones alone and is incomplete. The sample has over 85,000 clones, roughly four fifths seen once. Sequenced material: PBMCs. The receptors shown here come from a man aged 30 to 45 in good health and CMV-seronegative.

The rearrangement joins TRBV27 to TRBJ2-1; D might be TRBD2 (5 bases). The CDR3 consists of 16 residues. Trimming removed 2 bases at V and 3 bases at J, with 14 bases between. Germline CDR1 reads MNHEY; CDR2 reads SMNVEV (reference sequence). The CDR3 DNA sequence: TGTGCCAGCAGTTTACCGAGCGGACCGAACTACAATGAGCAGTTCTTC. It codes for CASSLPSGPNYNEQFF.

The table lists this clone with a few counts. This chain joins TRBV11-2 and TRBJ1-1; TRBD1 agrees at 7 bases. This CDR3 has 15 residues. V lost 1 base and J lost 0; bases outside the gene matches: 2. The germline CDR1 and CDR2 sequences are SGHAT and FQNNGV. CDR3 sequence: CASSLVDRVNTEAFF. The CDR3 bases are TGTGCCAGCAGCTTAGTTGACAGGGTGAACACTGAAGCTTTCTTT.